Below, one TCR beta chain is given with its context. These data originate in a study of blood T cell repertoires in COVID-19. Germline V gene lookup returns CDR1 SGHDN and CDR2 FVKESK. V gave up 7 bases and J gave up 0 bases, with 10 bases separating them. The CDR3 totals 14 residues. Profiling relied on immunoSEQ multiplex PCR, and the TCRdb table lists in-frame clones only, not all of them. The sample lists approximately 500,000 clones, roughly 87% occurring once. The sample taken for sequencing was peripheral blood. This receptor was taken from a man aged 18 to 29 with COVID-19, enrolled during active disease. The chain carries TRBV14 and TRBJ1-3; D may be TRBD1 (5 bases). CDR3: CASTLRGSGNTIYF. The CDR3 bases are TGTGCCAGCACGCTTAGGGGCTCTGGAAACACCATATATTTT.